This is a list of T cell receptor beta chains from one sample in a study of shared clonotypes between healthy human individuals. Produced via immunoSEQ multiplex PCR; TCRdb's table is partial and in-frame only. The sample lists hundreds of thousands of clones, roughly 98% occurring once. Source material: naive CD8+ T cells sorted from blood. The receptor source for this set is a man aged 25 to 45 in good health. Both conserved end residues are part of each CDR3. Each record gives: J gene, D gene, V gene, clone size, CDR3 protein, CDR3 DNA. A D gene is named only where the DNA matches it firmly. Clone size is shown for a subset of rows, as once, few, many or a class of expanded clone.

>TRBJ2-1|-|TRBV15|-
CATRGRVRSSYNEQFF
TGTGCCACCAGGGGCCGAGTCCGAAGCTCCTACAATGAGCAGTTCTTC
>TRBJ2-7|-|TRBV30|-
CAWSGGSLYEQYF
TGTGCCTGGAGTGGGGGGAGTCTTTACGAGCAGTACTTC
>TRBJ1-1|-|TRBV11-2|-
CASSLAGSLNTEAFF
TGTGCCAGCAGCCTAGCCGGCAGCCTAAACACTGAAGCTTTCTTT
>TRBJ2-5|TRBD1|TRBV4-1|-
CASSQGTGEETQYF
TGCGCCAGCAGCCAAGGGACAGGGGAAGAGACCCAGTACTTC
>TRBJ2-7|TRBD1|TRBV7-6|-
CASSPRLWAAGTGTPGQYF
TGTGCCAGCAGTCCCCGCCTATGGGCTGCCGGGACAGGGACTCCAGGGCAGTACTTC
>TRBJ2-1|TRBD2|TRBV6-1|-
CASSQIPGLLNEQFF
TGTGCCAGCAGTCAAATTCCGGGACTACTCAATGAGCAGTTCTTC
>TRBJ2-7|TRBD2|TRBV7-2|-
CASRGGSSYEQYF
TGTGCCAGCAGGGGCGGGAGCTCCTACGAGCAGTACTTC
>TRBJ2-3|TRBD2|TRBV5-5|-
CASRVVGLAEPTDTQYF
TGTGCCAGCAGAGTTGTTGGACTAGCGGAACCCACAGATACGCAGTATTTT
>TRBJ2-7|-|TRBV11-3|-
CASSLRGTGSYEQYF
TGTGCCAGCAGCTTAAGAGGGACGGGGTCCTACGAGCAGTACTTC
>TRBJ2-7|TRBD1|TRBV18|-
CASSPPGTGGFDEQYF
TGTGCCAGCTCACCACCAGGGACAGGGGGCTTCGACGAGCAGTACTTC
>TRBJ2-2|-|TRBV19|once
CASSAGAYTGELFF
TGTGCCAGTAGTGCGGGGGCGTACACCGGGGAGCTGTTTTTT
>TRBJ2-7|-|TRBV27|-
CASSFGHEQYF
TGTGCCAGCAGTTTTGGCCACGAGCAGTACTTC
>TRBJ1-2|TRBD1|TRBV7-9|-
CASSLGATGDGYTF
TGTGCCAGCAGCTTAGGGGCGACAGGGGACGGCTACACCTTC
>TRBJ2-1|TRBD2|TRBV19|-
CASSIGLAFYNEQFF
TGTGCCAGTAGTATAGGACTAGCGTTTTACAATGAGCAGTTCTTC
>TRBJ2-5|-|TRBV9|-
CASSVAWGGGPQETQYF
TGTGCCAGCAGCGTAGCTTGGGGAGGGGGGCCTCAAGAGACCCAGTACTTC
>TRBJ2-7|-|TRBV2|once
CASSYNYEQYF
TGTGCCAGCAGTTACAACTACGAGCAGTACTTC
>TRBJ1-5|-|TRBV28|-
CASSFTGPDSNQPQHF
TGTGCCAGCAGTTTCACGGGGCCTGATAGCAATCAGCCCCAGCATTTT
>TRBJ2-1|-|TRBV6-1|-
CASSISRSYNEQFF
TGTGCCAGCAGTATTTCCAGGTCCTACAATGAGCAGTTCTTC
>TRBJ2-7|TRBD1|TRBV4-1|-
CASSQEGETGGATQYF
TGCGCCAGCAGCCAAGAGGGGGAGACAGGGGGCGCGACGCAGTACTTC
>TRBJ2-1|TRBD2|TRBV9|-
CASSSRLAGSVDNEQFF
TGTGCCAGCAGCTCCCGACTAGCGGGAAGTGTAGACAATGAGCAGTTCTTC
>TRBJ2-7|-|TRBV9|-
CASSPYEQYF
TGTGCCAGCTCTCCCTACGAGCAGTACTTC
>TRBJ2-2|-|TRBV5-4|-
CASSYTMGTGTGELFF
TGTGCCAGCAGCTATACGATGGGTACAGGCACCGGGGAGCTGTTTTTT
>TRBJ2-1|-|TRBV11-2|-
CASSSTMGNEQFF
TGTGCCAGCAGCTCCACCATGGGCAATGAGCAGTTCTTC
>TRBJ2-1|TRBD1|TRBV18|-
CASSPPTGINEQFF
TGTGCCAGCTCACCCCCGACAGGGATCAATGAGCAGTTCTTC
>TRBJ2-7|-|TRBV5-4|-
CASSPRDSASYEQYF
TGTGCCAGCAGCCCGCGGGACTCCGCATCCTACGAGCAGTACTTC
>TRBJ1-4|TRBD1|TRBV27|-
CASSFLPGQSEKLFF
TGTGCCAGCAGTTTCCTCCCGGGACAGTCTGAAAAACTGTTTTTT
>TRBJ1-5|-|TRBV10-2|-
CASRQGGNQPQHF
TGCGCCAGCAGACAGGGAGGCAATCAGCCCCAGCATTTT
>TRBJ2-1|-|TRBV7-9|-
CASSFDGSSYNEQFF
TGTGCCAGCAGCTTTGACGGGAGCTCCTACAATGAGCAGTTCTTC
>TRBJ2-3|-|TRBV30|-
CAWGGGSTQYF
TGTGCCTGGGGTGGGGGCAGCACGCAGTATTTT
>TRBJ2-2|-|TRBV4-3|few
CASSQDRTDKTGELFF
TGCGCCAGCAGCCAAGATCGAACAGACAAGACCGGGGAGCTGTTTTTT
>TRBJ2-1|-|TRBV7-6|-
CASRPLSGKYNEQFF
TGTGCCAGCAGGCCTCTCTCCGGGAAATACAATGAGCAGTTCTTC
>TRBJ2-3|TRBD1|TRBV5-1|-
CASSQGTGASTDTQYF
TGCGCCAGCAGCCAGGGGACAGGGGCTAGCACAGATACGCAGTATTTT
>TRBJ2-1|TRBD1|TRBV9|-
CASSDGDRAISEQFF
TGTGCCAGCAGCGATGGGGACAGGGCTATTAGTGAGCAGTTCTTC
>TRBJ1-1|-|TRBV7-9|-
CASRYGTEAFF
TGTGCCAGCAGGTACGGCACTGAAGCTTTCTTT
>TRBJ2-3|-|TRBV11-2|-
CASSQGDSGSTDTQYF
TGTGCCAGCAGCCAAGGGGATAGCGGTAGCACAGATACGCAGTATTTT
>TRBJ1-5|-|TRBV11-2|-
CASSFNSNQPQHF
TGTGCCAGCAGCTTTAATAGCAATCAGCCCCAGCATTTT
>TRBJ2-7|TRBD2|TRBV30|-
CAWSAGLAGGPSVYEQYF
TGTGCCTGGAGTGCCGGACTAGCGGGAGGGCCAAGCGTCTACGAGCAGTACTTC
>TRBJ1-4|TRBD1|TRBV29-1|-
CSVRTGSEKLFF
TGCAGCGTTAGGACAGGGTCTGAAAAACTGTTTTTT
>TRBJ2-1|TRBD2|TRBV4-3|-
CASSQVRGLAGGNEQFF
TGCGCCAGCAGCCAAGTTCGCGGACTAGCGGGAGGGAATGAGCAGTTCTTC
>TRBJ1-2|-|TRBV7-9|once
CASRDGELAYGYTF
TGTGCCAGCAGGGATGGGGAGTTGGCCTATGGCTACACCTTC
>TRBJ1-1|TRBD1|TRBV6-5|once
CASSAAGGSEAFF
TGTGCCAGCAGCGCCGCAGGGGGTTCGGAAGCTTTCTTT
>TRBJ2-7|-|TRBV7-8|-
CASSLLTYEQYF
TGTGCCAGCAGCTTACTGACCTACGAGCAGTACTTC